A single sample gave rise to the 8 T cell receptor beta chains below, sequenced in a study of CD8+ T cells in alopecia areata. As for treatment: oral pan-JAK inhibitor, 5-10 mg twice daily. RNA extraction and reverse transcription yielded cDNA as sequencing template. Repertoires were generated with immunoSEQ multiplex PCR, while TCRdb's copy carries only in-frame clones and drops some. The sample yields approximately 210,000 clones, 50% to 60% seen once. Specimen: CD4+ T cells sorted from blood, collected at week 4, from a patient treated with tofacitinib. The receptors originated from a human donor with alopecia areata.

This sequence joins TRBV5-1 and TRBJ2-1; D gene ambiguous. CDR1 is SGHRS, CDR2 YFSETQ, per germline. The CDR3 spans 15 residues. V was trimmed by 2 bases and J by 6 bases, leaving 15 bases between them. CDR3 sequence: CASSFLVGLANEQFF. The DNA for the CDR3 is TGCGCCAGCAGCTTTTTAGTAGGGCTTGCCAATGAGCAGTTCTTC.

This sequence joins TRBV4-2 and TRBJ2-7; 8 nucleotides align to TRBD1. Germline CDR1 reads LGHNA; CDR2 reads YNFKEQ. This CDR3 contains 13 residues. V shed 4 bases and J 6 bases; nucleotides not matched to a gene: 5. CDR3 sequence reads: CASSPDRVGEQYF. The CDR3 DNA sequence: TGTGCCAGCAGCCCGGACAGGGTAGGCGAGCAGTACTTC.

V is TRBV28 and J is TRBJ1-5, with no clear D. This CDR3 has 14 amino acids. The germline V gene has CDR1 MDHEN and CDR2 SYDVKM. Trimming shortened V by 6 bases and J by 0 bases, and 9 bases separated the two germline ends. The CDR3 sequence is CASSFPDSNQPQHF. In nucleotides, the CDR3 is TGTGCCAGCAGCTTCCCAGATAGCAATCAGCCCCAGCATTTT.

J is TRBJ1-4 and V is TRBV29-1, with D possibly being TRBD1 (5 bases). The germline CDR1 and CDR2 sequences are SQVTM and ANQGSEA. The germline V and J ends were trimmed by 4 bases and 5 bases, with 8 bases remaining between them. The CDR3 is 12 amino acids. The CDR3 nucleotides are TGCAGCGTTGGGGGGGTCAATGAAAAACTGTTTTTT. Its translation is CSVGGVNEKLFF.

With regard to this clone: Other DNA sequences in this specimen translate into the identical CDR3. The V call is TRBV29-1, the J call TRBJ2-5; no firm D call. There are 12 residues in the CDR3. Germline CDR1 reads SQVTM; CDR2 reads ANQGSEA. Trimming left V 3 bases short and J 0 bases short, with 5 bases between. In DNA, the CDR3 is TGCAGCGTTGACAGATACCAAGAGACCCAGTACTTC. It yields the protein CSVDRYQETQYF.

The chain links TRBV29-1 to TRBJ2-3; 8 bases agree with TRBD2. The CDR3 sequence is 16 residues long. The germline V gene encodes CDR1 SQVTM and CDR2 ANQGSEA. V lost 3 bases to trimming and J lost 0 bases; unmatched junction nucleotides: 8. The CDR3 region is CSVDGGASLSTDTQYF. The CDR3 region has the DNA TGCAGCGTTGACGGGGGGGCTTCACTTAGCACAGATACGCAGTATTTT.

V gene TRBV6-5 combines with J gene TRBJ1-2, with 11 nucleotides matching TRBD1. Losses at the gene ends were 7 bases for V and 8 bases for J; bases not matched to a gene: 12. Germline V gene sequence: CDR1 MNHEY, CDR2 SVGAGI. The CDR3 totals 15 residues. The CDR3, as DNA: TGTGCCAGCACCCAAGGCGGGACAGGGGGAGGCGGCTACACCTTC. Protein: CASTQGGTGGGGYTF.

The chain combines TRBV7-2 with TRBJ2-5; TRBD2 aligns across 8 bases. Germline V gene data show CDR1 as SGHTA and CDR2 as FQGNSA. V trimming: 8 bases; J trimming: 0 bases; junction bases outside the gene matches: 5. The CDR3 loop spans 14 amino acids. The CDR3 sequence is CASPRGGNQETQYF. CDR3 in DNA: TGTGCCAGCCCGCGCGGGGGGAACCAAGAGACCCAGTACTTC.